This entry features one T cell receptor (beta chain) sequence. Its matching antigen is unknown. These data belong to a study of T cell responses to AZD1222 COVID-19 vaccine. General observations from the study: Spike regions recognized by vaccine-associated CD4 TCRs spanned the protein, led by 160-218 and 743-854. Clonal diversity was possibly underestimated; the donors were predominantly white British and more often female. The peak T cell response came first, and repertoires were sampled only after it. Reportedly, close to half of spike-specific TCRs are directed against unmutated variant regions.

Trimming removed 2 bases from V and 3 bases from J, with 11 bases in between. This CDR3 has 14 residues. Germline V lookup: CDR1 MNHEY, CDR2 SVGAGI. Profiling relied on immunoSEQ multiplex PCR, and the TCRdb table lists in-frame clones only, not all of them. The sample consists of about 100,000 clones, roughly nine tenths of them appearing once. The sequencing here drew on peripheral blood, taken on day 0 of AZD1222 vaccination. The chain has TRBV6-5 and TRBJ2-7; D is undetermined. This receptor was identified in an adult in good health. The CDR3, as DNA: TGTGCCAGCAGTTACGGGGTCAGGAGCTACGAGCAGTACTTC. Translated: CASSYGVRSYEQYF.